This is a list of T cell receptor beta chains from one sample in a study of cytomegalovirus exposure and HLA in healthy donors. Libraries were prepared by immunoSEQ multiplex PCR; TCRdb keeps only in-frame clonotypes and omits some of them. Of more than 40,000 clones in the sample, about half were seen once. The sequenced material came from PBMCs. The source of these receptors is a man aged 55 to 70 in good health and CMV-seronegative. The CDR3 runs from the conserved cysteine through the conserved F or W. D genes are given only for firm matches. The listing skips clone size in some rows; elsewhere it reads once, few, many or a size class.

>NA|TRBV19|few|TRBJ1-3
TGTGCCAGTAGTATCGGCTCTGGAAACACCATATATTTT
CASSIGSGNTIYF
>NA|TRBV19|few|TRBJ1-5
TGTGCCAGCCAGATTATCGGGGGCAATCAGCCCCAGCATTTT
CASQIIGGNQPQHF
>NA|TRBV7-9|NA|TRBJ2-2
TGTGCCAGCAGCTTACGGAGCGGGACAACCGGGGAGCTGTTTTTT
CASSLRSGTTGELFF
>TRBD2|TRBV30|NA|TRBJ2-7
TGTGCTTCGGGGGGGGAAACGGGGTACGAGCAGTACTTC
CASGGETGYEQYF
>NA|TRBV10-3|few|TRBJ1-1
TGTGCCATCAGTGAGGGGGCTACCCAGAACACTGAAGCTTTCTTT
CAISEGATQNTEAFF
>TRBD2|TRBV18|few|TRBJ2-7
TGTGCCAGCTCCCAAGGGACTAGCGACCTCTACGAGCAGTACTTC
CASSQGTSDLYEQYF
>NA|TRBV7-2|NA|TRBJ1-2
TGTGCCAGCAGCTTAGATCTGACTGCCTATGGCTACACCTTC
CASSLDLTAYGYTF
>NA|TRBV27|NA|TRBJ2-7
TGTGCCAGCAGTTTCCGGCAGGGCGGCGAGCAGTACTTC
CASSFRQGGEQYF
>NA|TRBV30|few|TRBJ2-2
TGTGCCTGGAGTACAATCCGCGGGGAGCTGTTTTTT
CAWSTIRGELFF
>TRBD1|TRBV7-9|NA|TRBJ1-1
TGTGCCAGCAGCTTAAGAGGGACAGGGACGAACACTGAAGCTTTCTTT
CASSLRGTGTNTEAFF
>TRBD2|TRBV5-4|NA|TRBJ2-5
TGTGCCAGCAGCGTCCTGAGTAGCGGGAGGGCCGGAGGGGAGACCCAGTACTTC
CASSVLSSGRAGGETQYF
>TRBD2|TRBV19|NA|TRBJ2-1
TGTGCCAGTAGTATAGTTCTAGCGGTGGAGCAGTTCTTC
CASSIVLAVEQFF
>NA|TRBV28|NA|TRBJ2-1
TGTGCCAGCAGTGCGACTAGGAGGATATACAATGAGCAGTTCTTC
CASSATRRIYNEQFF
>TRBD1|TRBV25-1|NA|TRBJ1-2
TGTGCCAGCAGTGAATTTGGACAGGGGCGAGGCTACACCTTC
CASSEFGQGRGYTF
>TRBD1|TRBV5-1|NA|TRBJ1-2
TGCGCCAGCAGCTACCGACAGGGGTCCTATGGCTACACCTTC
CASSYRQGSYGYTF
>NA|TRBV7-8|NA|TRBJ2-5
TGTGCCAGCAGCTCGCCAAACCCGAGGGAGTACCAAGAGACCCAGTACTTC
CASSSPNPREYQETQYF
>NA|TRBV2|NA|TRBJ2-7
TGTGCCAGCAGTGGACAGTGGAGCTCCTACGAGCAGTACTTC
CASSGQWSSYEQYF
>NA|TRBV9|NA|TRBJ2-7
TGTGCCAGCAGCGTAGGACGGGGAAATTACGAGCAGTACTTC
CASSVGRGNYEQYF
>TRBD1|TRBV6-1|NA|TRBJ1-2
TGTGCCAGCAGTGAATTGGGACAGAGTCTTCTTGGCTACACCTTC
CASSELGQSLLGYTF
>NA|TRBV7-6|NA|TRBJ2-5
TGTGCCAGCAGCTTAGGGGGGCAGGAGACCCAGTACTTC
CASSLGGQETQYF
>TRBD1|TRBV5-4|NA|TRBJ2-7
TGTGCCAGCAGCAAGCCGGGACAGACATACGAGCAGTACTTC
CASSKPGQTYEQYF
>TRBD2|TRBV28|few|TRBJ2-5
TGTGCCAGCAGTTGGGGACTAGCGGTTGGGCGGGAGACCCAGTACTTC
CASSWGLAVGRETQYF
>NA|TRBV7-2|few|TRBJ2-6
TGTGCCAGCCGTGGGACTTCTGGGGCCAACGTCCTGACTTTC
CASRGTSGANVLTF
>NA|TRBV5-4|few|TRBJ1-4
TGTGCCAGCAGCTCAGCAACTAATGAAAAACTGTTTTTT
CASSSATNEKLFF
>NA|TRBV19|once|TRBJ1-1
TGTGCCAGTAGTATAGATGGAGGCACTGAAGCTTTCTTT
CASSIDGGTEAFF
>NA|TRBV5-4|NA|TRBJ1-4
TGTGCCAGCAGCTTGGCAGGGGCCGCGGTGGAAAAACTGTTTTTT
CASSLAGAAVEKLFF
>NA|TRBV7-8|few|TRBJ2-7
TGTGCCAGCAGCTCCCAACCCGGAGGGACCTACGAGCAGTACTTC
CASSSQPGGTYEQYF
>NA|TRBV5-1|NA|TRBJ2-7
TGCGCCAGCAGCTTAGAGACAGCCAGTATGGAGCAGTACTTC
CASSLETASMEQYF
>TRBD1|TRBV30|NA|TRBJ1-4
TGTGCCTGGAGCCCGTGGACAGGGGCGATAGAAAAACTGTTTTTT
CAWSPWTGAIEKLFF
>NA|TRBV30|NA|TRBJ2-7
TGTGCCTGGAGTTCACAGGGACACGAGCAGTACTTC
CAWSSQGHEQYF
>TRBD2|TRBV5-1|NA|TRBJ2-4
TGCGCCAGCAGCTTGGCCTCGACTAGCCAAAACATTCAGTACTTC
CASSLASTSQNIQYF
>TRBD2|TRBV7-8|few|TRBJ2-2
TGTGCCAGCAGCCCAGCGGGAGCCACCGGGGAGCTGTTTTTT
CASSPAGATGELFF
>TRBD1|TRBV5-1|few|TRBJ1-2
TGCGCCAGCAGCGATACCGGGACAGGGTCAGCCACCTTC
CASSDTGTGSATF
>NA|TRBV5-1|NA|TRBJ2-5
TGCGCCAGCAGCTTGGGTGGTTCGTCTATCGAAGAGACCCAGTACTTC
CASSLGGSSIEETQYF
>NA|TRBV19|NA|TRBJ2-5
TGTGCCAGTAGTATCCGATCGGGCCAAGAGACCCAGTACTTC
CASSIRSGQETQYF
>TRBD2|TRBV6-5|NA|TRBJ2-1
TGTGCCAGCAGTTACGAGGCGGGAGGGCCTTATGAGCAGTTCTTC
CASSYEAGGPYEQFF
>TRBD2|TRBV7-2|NA|TRBJ2-7
TGTGCCAGCAGCGTAGCGGGCCCCTCCTACGAGCAGTACTTC
CASSVAGPSYEQYF
>NA|TRBV6-1|NA|TRBJ1-5
TGTGCCACCTCGGAGGGACGGGACCCAAATCAGCCCCAGCATTTT
CATSEGRDPNQPQHF
>TRBD2|TRBV30|NA|TRBJ2-7
TGTGCCTGGAGTGTACGAGCGGGAGCCTACGAGCAGTACTTC
CAWSVRAGAYEQYF
>NA|TRBV7-2|NA|TRBJ1-5
TGTGCCAGCAGCTTACAGGGTCTTCAGCCCCAGCATTTT
CASSLQGLQPQHF
>NA|TRBV5-1|NA|TRBJ1-1
TGCGCCAGCAGCTCGGACGGGCGGGACACTGAAGCTTTCTTT
CASSSDGRDTEAFF
>TRBD1|TRBV15|NA|TRBJ2-7
TGTGCCACCAGCCGGGACAGGGGGCGGGAGCAGTACTTC
CATSRDRGREQYF
>TRBD2|TRBV29-1|NA|TRBJ2-2
TGCAGCTCACTAGCGCACACCGGGGAGCTGTTTTTT
CSSLAHTGELFF
>NA|TRBV7-9|NA|TRBJ2-7
TGTGCCAGCAGCTTAGGGGGCTCATTTTTCTACGAGCAGTACTTC
CASSLGGSFFYEQYF
>TRBD2|TRBV5-1|NA|TRBJ2-1
TGCGCCAGCAGCCTAGCGGGAACAAGGGAGCGTGGGTTCTTC
CASSLAGTRERGFF
>TRBD2|TRBV7-6|NA|TRBJ2-7
TGTGCCAGCAGCCCCCCGGCTAGCGGCTACGAGCAGTACTTC
CASSPPASGYEQYF
>TRBD2|TRBV7-2|NA|TRBJ2-7
TGTGCCAGCAGCTCCCCGGGGGGAATCCACGAGCAGTACTTC
CASSSPGGIHEQYF
>NA|TRBV6-5|NA|TRBJ2-5
TGTGCCAGCAGCGCGCACACCCGGGGGACCCAGTACTTC
CASSAHTRGTQYF
>TRBD2|TRBV19|NA|TRBJ2-1
TGTGCCAGTAGGAGGACTAGCGGGGCCAATGAGCAGTTCTTC
CASRRTSGANEQFF
>TRBD1|TRBV19|NA|TRBJ1-1
TGTGCCAGTAGCGCCCGGGACAGGGTATCCGAAGCTTTCTTT
CASSARDRVSEAFF
>NA|TRBV18|NA|TRBJ1-5
TGTGCCAGCTCACCGGACAGTAGCAATCAGCCCCAGCATTTT
CASSPDSSNQPQHF
>NA|TRBV4-1|NA|TRBJ2-1
TGCGCCAGCAGCCAAGAAAGGTCCTCCGGGGTCAACAATGAGCAGTTCTTC
CASSQERSSGVNNEQFF
>NA|TRBV6-1|NA|TRBJ1-5
TGTGCCAGCAGTGCTTTCTGGGGGGAAGCCAATCAGCCCCAGCATTTT
CASSAFWGEANQPQHF
>TRBD1|TRBV7-2|NA|TRBJ2-3
TGTGCCAGCAGCTGGACAGGGGATACGCAGTATTTT
CASSWTGDTQYF